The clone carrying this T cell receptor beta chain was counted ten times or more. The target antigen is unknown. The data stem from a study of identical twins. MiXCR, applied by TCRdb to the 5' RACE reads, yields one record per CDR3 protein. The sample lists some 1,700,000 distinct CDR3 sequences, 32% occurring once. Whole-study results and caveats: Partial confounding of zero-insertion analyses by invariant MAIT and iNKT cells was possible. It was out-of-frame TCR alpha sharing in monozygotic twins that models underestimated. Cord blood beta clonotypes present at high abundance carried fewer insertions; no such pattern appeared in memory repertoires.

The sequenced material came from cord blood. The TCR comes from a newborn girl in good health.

The CDR3 sequence: CASSLQNYGYTF. The CDR3 DNA sequence: TGTGCCAGCAGCTTACAAAACTATGGCTACACCTTC. This chain links TRBV12-3 or TRBV12-4 with TRBJ1-2; D ambiguous. The CDR3 is 12 residues long. Trimming shortened V by 6 bases and J by 2 bases, and 7 bases separated the two germline ends.